These 2 T cell receptor beta chains came from one sample sequenced in a study of blood T cells in healthy people across ages. Primed by a sample-barcoded 5' primer and a J-beta primer mix, a second PCR proceeded for roughly 7 to 11 cycles. TCRdb passed the 5' RACE reads through MiXCR, listing each CDR3 protein once. The profile shows 1.5 million to 1.8 million distinct CDR3 sequences, 35% to 45% of them singletons. The specimen was blood. The source of these receptors is a woman aged 18-30 years in good health.

The chain combines TRBV4-1 with TRBJ2-3, with TRBD2 matching 11 bases. Germline CDR1 is MGHRA and CDR2 is YSYEKL. CDR3 length: 17 residues. With V trimmed by 4 bases and J by 5 bases, 11 bases remained unmatched. Written as DNA, the CDR3 is TGCGCCAGCAGCCCAGAGCATCTTAGCGGGGGGGTAGATACGCAGTATTTT. Its protein is CASSPEHLSGGVDTQYF.

The genes are TRBV20-1 and TRBJ2-5; a weak D match, TRBD2 (6 bases). The V gene lost 6 bases and the J gene lost 11 bases, with 25 bases spanning the gap. Per germline, CDR1 DFQATT and CDR2 SNEGSKA (reference sequence). The CDR3 runs to 14 residues. This CDR3 is CSASEGGTGFEQYF. The CDR3 DNA follows: TGCAGTGCGAGCGAGGGTGGGACTGGGTTTGAGCAGTACTTC.